This is a list of T cell receptor beta chains from one sample in a study of beta chain features in type 1 diabetes. Assay: immunoSEQ multiplex PCR; the TCRdb copy retains only in-frame clones and omits some. This sample has 200,000 to 250,000 clones, with 14% found just once. Input material: naive CD4+ T cells from blood. The origin of the receptors is a woman aged 40 to 50 in good health. CDR3s include the opening cysteine and the closing phenylalanine or tryptophan. D genes are given only for firm matches. For some rows the clone size is stated as once, few or many, or as a class when expanded; others skip it.

D gene: TRBD1; V gene: TRBV9; J gene: TRBJ1-3; clone size: -; CDR3 protein: CASSVGQGRYTIYF; CDR3 DNA: TGTGCCAGCAGCGTAGGACAGGGGAGGTACACCATATATTTT
D gene: TRBD2; V gene: TRBV19; J gene: TRBJ2-1; clone size: -; CDR3 protein: CASSPRLAGGFSSSYNEQFF; CDR3 DNA: TGTGCCAGTAGTCCGAGGTTAGCGGGGGGCTTTTCAAGCTCCTACAATGAGCAGTTCTTC
D gene: TRBD1; V gene: TRBV4-3; J gene: TRBJ1-1; clone size: -; CDR3 protein: CASSQIPGGTEAFF; CDR3 DNA: TGCGCCAGCAGCCAAATCCCAGGGGGCACTGAAGCTTTCTTT
D gene: -; V gene: TRBV7-8; J gene: TRBJ1-1; clone size: few; CDR3 protein: CASSKQGPQAFF; CDR3 DNA: TGTGCCAGCAGCAAACAGGGCCCTCAGGCTTTCTTT
D gene: TRBD1; V gene: TRBV10-2; J gene: TRBJ2-7; clone size: -; CDR3 protein: CASTDLTGQLSEQYF; CDR3 DNA: TGCGCCAGCACCGATTTGACGGGACAGCTGAGCGAGCAGTACTTC
D gene: -; V gene: TRBV19; J gene: TRBJ1-1; clone size: -; CDR3 protein: CASSNELINTEAFF; CDR3 DNA: TGTGCCAGTAGTAATGAGTTGATCAACACTGAAGCTTTCTTT
D gene: -; V gene: TRBV7-9; J gene: TRBJ2-7; clone size: many; CDR3 protein: CASSLGVAARYEQYF; CDR3 DNA: TGTGCCAGCAGCTTAGGTGTAGCAGCCCGCTACGAGCAGTACTTC
D gene: TRBD1; V gene: TRBV5-1; J gene: TRBJ1-2; clone size: few; CDR3 protein: CASRDRAWDGYTF; CDR3 DNA: TGCGCCAGCAGGGACAGGGCCTGGGATGGCTACACCTTC
D gene: -; V gene: TRBV25-1; J gene: TRBJ1-1; clone size: few; CDR3 protein: CASSEWSAGEAFF; CDR3 DNA: TGTGCCAGCAGTGAATGGTCAGCGGGGGAGGCTTTCTTT
D gene: TRBD1; V gene: TRBV9; J gene: TRBJ2-7; clone size: few; CDR3 protein: CASSVAESSRGFYEQYF; CDR3 DNA: TGTGCCAGCAGCGTAGCAGAATCCAGCAGGGGGTTTTACGAGCAGTACTTC
D gene: TRBD1; V gene: TRBV7-9; J gene: TRBJ2-2; clone size: few; CDR3 protein: CASSPLQGAGTGELFF; CDR3 DNA: TGTGCCAGCAGCCCGCTCCAGGGGGCAGGGACCGGGGAGCTGTTTTTT
D gene: TRBD2; V gene: TRBV7-9; J gene: TRBJ2-7; clone size: few; CDR3 protein: CASSRWRGALSYEQYF; CDR3 DNA: TGTGCCAGCAGCCGTTGGCGGGGGGCCCTCTCCTACGAGCAGTACTTC
D gene: TRBD1; V gene: TRBV7-9; J gene: TRBJ2-5; clone size: -; CDR3 protein: CASIVSRDRYPQETQYF; CDR3 DNA: TGTGCCAGCATAGTTAGCCGGGACAGGTATCCTCAAGAGACCCAGTACTTC
D gene: -; V gene: TRBV29-1; J gene: TRBJ2-1; clone size: -; CDR3 protein: CSVEGLRNRQFF; CDR3 DNA: TGCAGCGTTGAAGGCCTCCGTAACAGGCAGTTCTTC
D gene: TRBD1; V gene: TRBV6-5; J gene: TRBJ2-1; clone size: few; CDR3 protein: CASSYGQGKNNEQFF; CDR3 DNA: TGTGCCAGCAGTTACGGACAGGGAAAGAACAATGAGCAGTTCTTC
D gene: TRBD2; V gene: TRBV5-4; J gene: TRBJ2-7; clone size: -; CDR3 protein: CASSLGEGYEQYF; CDR3 DNA: TGTGCCAGCAGCTTGGGGGAGGGCTACGAGCAGTACTTC
D gene: -; V gene: TRBV19; J gene: TRBJ1-5; clone size: -; CDR3 protein: CASGRESSNQPQHF; CDR3 DNA: TGTGCCAGCGGAAGGGAGAGTAGCAATCAGCCCCAGCATTTT
D gene: -; V gene: TRBV6-6; J gene: TRBJ2-7; clone size: few; CDR3 protein: CASSYSDSLYEQYF; CDR3 DNA: TGTGCCAGCAGTTATTCGGACAGCCTCTACGAGCAGTACTTC
D gene: TRBD2; V gene: TRBV4-3; J gene: TRBJ2-3; clone size: few; CDR3 protein: CASSHRTYYSGGDTDTQYF; CDR3 DNA: TGCGCCAGCAGCCACCGCACCTATTATAGCGGGGGCGACACAGATACGCAGTATTTT
D gene: TRBD2; V gene: TRBV7-9; J gene: TRBJ2-5; clone size: -; CDR3 protein: CASSSGGAKPQETQYF; CDR3 DNA: TGTGCCAGCAGCTCCGGGGGGGCGAAGCCTCAAGAGACCCAGTACTTC
D gene: TRBD2; V gene: TRBV7-9; J gene: TRBJ2-7; clone size: -; CDR3 protein: CASSLRAGGPYEQYF; CDR3 DNA: TGTGCCAGCAGCTTAAGAGCGGGGGGGCCCTACGAGCAGTACTTC
D gene: TRBD2; V gene: TRBV9; J gene: TRBJ2-3; clone size: few; CDR3 protein: CASSGSGGNTDTQYF; CDR3 DNA: TGTGCCAGCAGTGGATCGGGGGGGAACACAGATACGCAGTATTTT
D gene: TRBD1; V gene: TRBV5-4; J gene: TRBJ1-2; clone size: -; CDR3 protein: CASTRQGTNYGYTF; CDR3 DNA: TGTGCCAGCACCCGACAGGGGACTAACTATGGCTACACCTTC
D gene: -; V gene: TRBV18; J gene: TRBJ1-2; clone size: -; CDR3 protein: CASSPDRRPALVGYTF; CDR3 DNA: TGTGCCAGCTCACCGGACAGAAGGCCAGCCCTGGTTGGCTACACCTTC
D gene: TRBD1; V gene: TRBV18; J gene: TRBJ1-1; clone size: -; CDR3 protein: CASSPLQGVRGNTEAFF; CDR3 DNA: TGTGCCAGCTCACCACTTCAGGGGGTTCGGGGGAACACTGAAGCTTTCTTT
D gene: TRBD1; V gene: TRBV19; J gene: TRBJ1-4; clone size: few; CDR3 protein: CASSIQGATNEKLFF; CDR3 DNA: TGTGCCAGTAGTATACAGGGGGCAACTAATGAAAAACTGTTTTTT
D gene: TRBD1; V gene: TRBV5-4; J gene: TRBJ1-1; clone size: -; CDR3 protein: CASSFRDRDTEAFF; CDR3 DNA: TGTGCCAGCAGTTTCCGGGACAGAGACACTGAAGCTTTCTTT
D gene: -; V gene: TRBV5-1; J gene: TRBJ2-3; clone size: -; CDR3 protein: CASKEAVVDTQYF; CDR3 DNA: TGCGCCAGCAAAGAGGCCGTAGTAGACACGCAGTATTTT
D gene: TRBD2; V gene: TRBV4-1; J gene: TRBJ2-1; clone size: -; CDR3 protein: CASTGTSGVHNEQFF; CDR3 DNA: TGCGCCAGCACGGGGACTAGCGGGGTCCACAATGAGCAGTTCTTC
D gene: TRBD2; V gene: TRBV5-4; J gene: TRBJ2-3; clone size: few; CDR3 protein: CASSGNSGGAGDTQYF; CDR3 DNA: TGTGCCAGCAGCGGAAATAGCGGGGGGGCAGGAGATACGCAGTATTTT
D gene: -; V gene: TRBV6-1; J gene: TRBJ1-1; clone size: -; CDR3 protein: CASREGTEAFF; CDR3 DNA: TGTGCCAGCCGCGAGGGCACTGAAGCTTTCTTT
D gene: -; V gene: TRBV9; J gene: TRBJ1-4; clone size: -; CDR3 protein: CASSAFRGVTTNEKLFF; CDR3 DNA: TGTGCCAGCAGCGCTTTCAGGGGCGTTACAACTAATGAAAAACTGTTTTTT
D gene: -; V gene: TRBV10-2; J gene: TRBJ1-1; clone size: -; CDR3 protein: CASRDKWDTEAFF; CDR3 DNA: TGCGCCAGCAGGGACAAATGGGACACTGAAGCTTTCTTT
D gene: TRBD1; V gene: TRBV15; J gene: TRBJ1-5; clone size: few; CDR3 protein: CATSSGQGKGNQPQHF; CDR3 DNA: TGTGCCACCAGCAGTGGACAGGGGAAGGGCAATCAGCCCCAGCATTTT
D gene: -; V gene: TRBV4-3; J gene: TRBJ2-2; clone size: many; CDR3 protein: CASSGQPTGELFF; CDR3 DNA: TGCGCCAGCAGTGGACAACCGACCGGGGAGCTGTTTTTT
D gene: -; V gene: TRBV11-2; J gene: TRBJ2-7; clone size: few; CDR3 protein: CASSRTQGSYEQYF; CDR3 DNA: TGTGCCAGCAGCCGGACACAGGGCTCCTACGAGCAGTACTTC
D gene: -; V gene: TRBV18; J gene: TRBJ1-1; clone size: few; CDR3 protein: CASSPPSVLGTEAFF; CDR3 DNA: TGTGCCAGCTCACCACCTTCAGTTCTTGGCACTGAAGCTTTCTTT
D gene: TRBD2; V gene: TRBV7-2; J gene: TRBJ2-5; clone size: -; CDR3 protein: CASSQPGGMGTQYF; CDR3 DNA: TGTGCCAGCAGCCAACCGGGGGGTATGGGGACCCAGTACTTC
D gene: TRBD1; V gene: TRBV7-2; J gene: TRBJ2-1; clone size: -; CDR3 protein: CASSPTNRGLRDEQFF; CDR3 DNA: TGTGCCAGCAGCCCCACCAACAGGGGGCTCCGCGATGAGCAGTTCTTC
D gene: TRBD1; V gene: TRBV7-2; J gene: TRBJ2-7; clone size: few; CDR3 protein: CASSPRTGQVGVQYF; CDR3 DNA: TGTGCCAGCAGCCCACGGACAGGGCAAGTGGGGGTGCAGTACTTC
D gene: TRBD1; V gene: TRBV6-4; J gene: TRBJ2-3; clone size: few; CDR3 protein: CASSEGQATDTQYF; CDR3 DNA: TGTGCCAGCAGTGAGGGACAGGCAACAGATACGCAGTATTTT
D gene: TRBD2; V gene: TRBV19; J gene: TRBJ2-7; clone size: -; CDR3 protein: CASSAPGRGASYEQYF; CDR3 DNA: TGTGCCAGTAGTGCTCCCGGGAGGGGGGCCTCCTACGAGCAGTACTTC
D gene: TRBD1; V gene: TRBV5-1; J gene: TRBJ1-5; clone size: few; CDR3 protein: CASSPGTAHSNQPQHF; CDR3 DNA: TGCGCCAGCAGCCCAGGGACAGCGCATAGCAATCAGCCCCAGCATTTT
D gene: -; V gene: TRBV27; J gene: TRBJ2-2; clone size: few; CDR3 protein: CASKGQNTGELFF; CDR3 DNA: TGTGCCAGCAAGGGGCAGAATACCGGGGAGCTGTTTTTT
D gene: -; V gene: TRBV4-3; J gene: TRBJ2-2; clone size: -; CDR3 protein: CASSPGPPGLKNTGELFF; CDR3 DNA: TGCGCCAGCAGCCCCGGACCTCCGGGACTTAAGAACACCGGGGAGCTGTTTTTT
D gene: TRBD1; V gene: TRBV14; J gene: TRBJ2-7; clone size: -; CDR3 protein: CASSLAGTGAYEQYF; CDR3 DNA: TGTGCCAGCAGCCTCGCCGGGACAGGGGCCTACGAGCAGTACTTC
D gene: -; V gene: TRBV6-1; J gene: TRBJ1-2; clone size: -; CDR3 protein: CASSDGVRYGYTF; CDR3 DNA: TGTGCCAGCAGCGACGGGGTCCGCTATGGCTACACCTTC
D gene: -; V gene: TRBV10-3; J gene: TRBJ2-3; clone size: few; CDR3 protein: CAISDRGSTDTQYF; CDR3 DNA: TGTGCCATCAGTGATCGGGGGAGCACAGATACGCAGTATTTT
D gene: TRBD1; V gene: TRBV27; J gene: TRBJ1-2; clone size: -; CDR3 protein: CASSAGGSNYGYTF; CDR3 DNA: TGTGCCAGCAGTGCAGGGGGTTCTAACTATGGCTACACCTTC
D gene: -; V gene: TRBV11-2; J gene: TRBJ1-4; clone size: few; CDR3 protein: CASSFAGTNEKLFF; CDR3 DNA: TGTGCCAGCAGCTTCGCAGGAACTAATGAAAAACTGTTTTTT
D gene: -; V gene: TRBV4-1; J gene: TRBJ1-2; clone size: -; CDR3 protein: CASSQERSVHYGYTF; CDR3 DNA: TGCGCCAGCAGCCAAGAAAGATCAGTACACTATGGCTACACCTTC
D gene: -; V gene: TRBV28; J gene: TRBJ2-7; clone size: few; CDR3 protein: CATRRYEQYF; CDR3 DNA: TGTGCCACCCGGAGGTACGAGCAGTACTTC
D gene: -; V gene: TRBV5-4; J gene: TRBJ2-3; clone size: -; CDR3 protein: CASSKAGTPSTDTQYF; CDR3 DNA: TGTGCCAGCAGCAAAGCCGGGACACCAAGCACAGATACGCAGTATTTT
D gene: -; V gene: TRBV5-1; J gene: TRBJ2-3; clone size: -; CDR3 protein: CASSSDREDDTQYF; CDR3 DNA: TGCGCCAGCAGCTCTGACAGGGAGGATGATACGCAGTATTTT